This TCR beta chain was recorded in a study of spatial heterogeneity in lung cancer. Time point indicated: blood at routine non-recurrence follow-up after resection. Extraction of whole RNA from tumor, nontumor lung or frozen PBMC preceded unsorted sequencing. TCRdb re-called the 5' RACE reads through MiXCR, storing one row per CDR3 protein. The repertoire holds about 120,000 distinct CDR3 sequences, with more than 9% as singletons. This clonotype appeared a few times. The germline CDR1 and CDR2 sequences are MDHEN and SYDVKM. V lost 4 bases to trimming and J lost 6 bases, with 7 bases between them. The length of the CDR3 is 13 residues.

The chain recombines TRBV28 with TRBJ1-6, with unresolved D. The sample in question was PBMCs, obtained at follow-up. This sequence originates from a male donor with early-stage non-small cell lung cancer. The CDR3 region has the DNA TGTGCCAGCAGTTCAAGGTTTAATTCACCCCTCCACTTT. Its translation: CASSSRFNSPLHF.